The rows below give T cell receptor beta chains drawn from one sample of a study of blood T cell repertoires in COVID-19. Generated by immunoSEQ multiplex PCR, the TCRdb table keeps only in-frame clones and is missing some. The profile shows 200,000 or so clones, approximately 81% of them singletons. Sequences were obtained from peripheral blood. These receptors came from a man aged 50-59 years who had recovered from COVID-19. The CDR3 runs from the conserved cysteine through the conserved F or W. D genes are given only for firm matches. Size is stated for part of the rows, as once, few or many counts, or as a class when the clone is expanded.

J,D,V,size,CDR3,DNA
TRBJ2-5,TRBD1,TRBV5-1,-,CASSLTGTGGLETQYF,TGCGCCAGCAGCTTGACCGGGACAGGGGGCTTAGAGACCCAGTACTTC
TRBJ2-3,TRBD2,TRBV4-2,-,CASTRAGGSTDTQYF,TGTGCCAGCACCCGAGCGGGAGGGAGCACAGATACGCAGTATTTT
TRBJ2-4,TRBD2,TRBV2,-,CASSDLFTGGNIQYF,TGTGCCAGCAGTGACCTCTTTACCGGGGGGAACATTCAGTACTTC
TRBJ1-2,TRBD1,TRBV6-1,-,CASSEQLIQGLGYTF,TGTGCCAGCAGTGAACAATTAATACAGGGGCTCGGCTACACCTTC
TRBJ1-2,-,TRBV19,-,CASSITRGGINDGYTF,TGTGCCAGTAGTATTACCCGCGGAGGGATAAACGATGGCTACACCTTC
TRBJ2-5,-,TRBV29-1,-,CSGQGWETQYF,TGCAGCGGCCAGGGATGGGAGACCCAGTACTTC
TRBJ2-1,TRBD2,TRBV29-1,-,CSVKRETYNEQFF,TGCAGCGTAAAGCGGGAGACCTACAATGAGCAGTTCTTC
TRBJ1-4,-,TRBV28,few,CATRDFGEKLFF,TGTGCCACTCGGGACTTTGGTGAAAAACTGTTTTTT
TRBJ2-3,TRBD1,TRBV19,-,CASRTNQGAADTQYF,TGTGCCAGTAGGACGAACCAGGGGGCCGCAGATACGCAGTATTTT
TRBJ2-7,TRBD2,TRBV4-1,once,CASSQGGLAGGLSSYEQYF,TGCGCCAGCAGCCAAGGGGGACTAGCGGGAGGGCTCAGCTCCTACGAGCAGTACTTC
TRBJ2-1,TRBD2,TRBV19,-,CASSIGGPGLAGDEQFF,TGTGCCAGTAGTATAGGGGGGCCGGGACTAGCGGGAGACGAGCAGTTCTTC
TRBJ1-5,TRBD1,TRBV6-4,-,CASISDRPACNQPQHF,TGTGCCAGCATCTCGGACAGGCCCGCGTGCAATCAGCCCCAGCATTTT
TRBJ2-1,-,TRBV19,-,CASSILRQLYNEQFF,TGTGCCAGTAGTATACTCCGACAGTTATACAATGAGCAGTTCTTC
TRBJ1-1,TRBD1,TRBV27,-,CASSLSEGAAAFF,TGTGCCAGCAGTTTATCCGAGGGGGCGGCGGCTTTCTTT
TRBJ2-3,TRBD2,TRBV24-1,-,CATSDDGEGREDTQYF,TGTGCCACCAGTGACGACGGGGAGGGCCGGGAGGATACGCAGTATTTT
TRBJ2-7,TRBD2,TRBV3-1/TRBV3-2,-,CASSPWTSADYEQYF,TGTGCCAGCAGCCCGTGGACTAGCGCCGATTACGAGCAGTACTTC
TRBJ2-3,-,TRBV10-1,-,CASRDSGASTDTQYF,TGCGCCAGCAGGGACAGCGGGGCTAGCACAGATACGCAGTATTTT
TRBJ1-5,-,TRBV7-6,-,CASSSQENQPQHF,TGTGCCAGCAGCTCACAGGAAAATCAGCCCCAGCATTTT
TRBJ2-1,TRBD1,TRBV30,few,CAWSTRQGLYNEQFF,TGTGCCTGGAGTACCCGACAGGGGTTATACAATGAGCAGTTCTTC
TRBJ2-5,TRBD1,TRBV10-3,few,CAIGDSLQETQYF,TGTGCCATTGGGGACAGCCTACAAGAGACCCAGTACTTC
TRBJ2-2,TRBD1,TRBV25-1,-,CASSEWGTGTGELFF,TGTGCCAGCAGTGAATGGGGGACAGGCACCGGGGAGCTGTTTTTT
TRBJ2-1,-,TRBV7-2,-,CASSLERVYNEQFF,TGTGCCAGCAGCTTAGAGCGGGTGTACAATGAGCAGTTCTTC
TRBJ2-7,TRBD1,TRBV6-1,-,CASSDRGLYEQYF,TGTGCCAGCAGTGACAGGGGGCTCTACGAGCAGTACTTC
TRBJ1-1,TRBD1,TRBV28,-,CASSLLTGGHTEAFF,TGTGCCAGCAGTTTATTAACAGGGGGACACACTGAAGCTTTCTTT
TRBJ1-3,TRBD1,TRBV18,-,CASSPQTGERNTIYF,TGTGCCAGCTCACCTCAGACAGGGGAGAGAAACACCATATATTTT
TRBJ1-1,-,TRBV18,-,CASGRTELAFF,TGTGCCAGCGGACGGACAGAGCTGGCTTTCTTT
TRBJ2-1,TRBD1,TRBV27,-,CASSLFPTGVINEQFF,TGTGCCAGCAGTTTATTCCCGACAGGGGTCATCAATGAGCAGTTCTTC
TRBJ2-3,-,TRBV7-2,-,CASSLDGFAGKLYTQYF,TGTGCCAGCAGCTTAGATGGGTTCGCAGGGAAGTTATATACGCAGTATTTT
TRBJ1-1,-,TRBV21-1,-,CASSKAAGGDQAFF,TGTGCCAGCAGCAAAGCGGCCGGCGGGGATCAAGCTTTCTTT